Listed below are T cell receptor beta chains from one sample, sequenced in a study of blood T cell repertoires in COVID-19. The data were produced by immunoSEQ multiplex PCR, yet TCRdb's version contains in-frame clones alone and is incomplete. The sample includes 300,000 to 500,000 clones, approximately 88% of them seen just once. The sequencing input was PBMCs or T cells enriched from blood (not recorded which). These receptors were collected from a woman aged 40 to 50 with acute COVID-19. CDR3s include the opening cysteine and the closing phenylalanine or tryptophan. D genes are given only for firm matches. Size values are once, few and many counts, or a class for expanded clones, and some rows have none.

v_call,j_call,clone_size,d_call,cdr3_aa,cdr3_nt
TRBV6-1,TRBJ2-3,-,TRBD2,CASSEDLAGTSTDTQYF,TGTGCCAGCAGTGAAGATTTAGCGGGGACTAGCACAGATACGCAGTATTTT
TRBV29-1,TRBJ1-1,-,TRBD1,CSVTTTGGDVGTEAFF,TGCAGCGTTACTACGACAGGGGGCGATGTGGGCACTGAAGCTTTCTTT
TRBV11-2,TRBJ2-2,-,TRBD1,CASSLIRTGTGELFF,TGTGCCAGCAGCTTAATTCGGACAGGGACCGGGGAGCTGTTTTTT
TRBV24-1,TRBJ2-3,-,-,CATSDPDRDTQYF,TGTGCCACCAGTGACCCCGACAGAGATACGCAGTATTTT
TRBV5-1,TRBJ1-1,-,-,CASSLTGYTEAFF,TGCGCCAGCAGCTTGACAGGGTACACTGAAGCTTTCTTT
TRBV7-2,TRBJ2-2,-,-,CASSLERYTGELFF,TGTGCCAGCAGCTTAGAACGGTACACCGGGGAGCTGTTTTTT
TRBV6-1,TRBJ1-6,many,-,CASSEAVLSPLHF,TGTGCCAGCAGTGAAGCGGTACTTTCACCCCTCCACTTT
TRBV25-1,TRBJ1-5,-,TRBD1,CASSESGGDQPQHF,TGTGCCAGCAGTGAATCAGGGGGAGATCAGCCCCAGCATTTT
TRBV29-1,TRBJ1-6,-,TRBD1,CSVGTGGNSPLHF,TGCAGCGTTGGGACAGGGGGAAATTCACCCCTCCACTTT
TRBV7-2,TRBJ2-1,-,TRBD2,CASSLVVGLAGGNEQFF,TGTGCCAGCAGCTTAGTGGTTGGACTAGCGGGGGGGAATGAGCAGTTCTTC
TRBV10-3,TRBJ2-5,-,TRBD2,CAVGTSGGAYETQYF,TGTGCCGTGGGGACTAGCGGGGGGGCCTACGAGACCCAGTACTTC
TRBV5-4,TRBJ2-2,-,-,CASSYGTTGELFF,TGTGCCAGCAGCTATGGGACTACCGGGGAGCTGTTTTTT
TRBV29-1,TRBJ1-2,-,TRBD1,CSARGRQGAPGDGYTF,TGCAGCGCCAGGGGACGACAGGGGGCGCCGGGCGATGGCTACACCTTC
TRBV30,TRBJ1-1,once,TRBD1,CAWTFQGARGLGEAFF,TGTGCCTGGACCTTCCAGGGGGCGAGAGGTCTAGGGGAAGCTTTCTTT
TRBV28,TRBJ2-5,-,TRBD2,CASSFGLAGARETQYF,TGTGCCAGCAGTTTCGGTCTAGCGGGGGCCCGGGAGACCCAGTACTTC
TRBV7-8,TRBJ1-4,-,-,CASSLRGNEKLFF,TGTGCCAGCAGCTTAAGAGGGAATGAAAAACTGTTTTTT
TRBV25-1,TRBJ1-5,once,TRBD1,CASSGVTGNPQHF,TGTGCCAGCAGTGGGGTGACAGGGAATCCCCAGCATTTT
TRBV7-7,TRBJ2-4,-,-,CASINEGGAGPRDIQYF,TGTGCCAGCATCAATGAGGGCGGGGCGGGTCCCAGGGACATTCAGTACTTC
TRBV11-2,TRBJ2-3,-,-,CASSPRDTQYF,TGTGCCAGCAGCCCCAGAGATACGCAGTATTTT
TRBV9,TRBJ1-5,few,-,CASSVGGSNQPQHF,TGTGCCAGCAGCGTAGGAGGGAGCAATCAGCCCCAGCATTTT
TRBV7-9,TRBJ2-3,-,TRBD2,CASSSSSGVEDTQYF,TGTGCCAGCAGCTCTTCTAGCGGGGTGGAAGATACGCAGTATTTT
TRBV9,TRBJ2-7,-,-,CASSGSLGDPYEQYF,TGTGCCAGCAGCGGCAGTTTAGGGGATCCCTACGAGCAGTACTTC
TRBV13,TRBJ2-5,-,-,CASTLPLGTKETQYF,TGTGCCAGCACCCTCCCCCTCGGGACAAAAGAGACCCAGTACTTC
TRBV15,TRBJ2-5,once,-,CATSRDILSLEETQYF,TGTGCCACCAGCAGAGATATCCTTTCTCTAGAAGAGACCCAGTACTTC
TRBV6-5,TRBJ1-5,-,-,CASSYRQGNQPQHF,TGTGCCAGCAGTTACCGCCAGGGCAATCAGCCCCAGCATTTT
TRBV18,TRBJ2-1,-,TRBD2,CASSPRLAGGPGEQFF,TGTGCCAGCTCACCACGACTAGCGGGGGGCCCCGGGGAGCAGTTCTTC
TRBV15,TRBJ1-6,-,-,CATSRDMAASNSPLHF,TGTGCCACCAGCAGAGATATGGCTGCTTCTAATTCACCCCTCCACTTT
TRBV5-1,TRBJ2-1,-,-,CASSSKWGANEQFF,TGCGCCAGCAGCTCCAAGTGGGGAGCGAATGAGCAGTTCTTC
TRBV5-1,TRBJ2-5,once,TRBD2,CASSSLAGQETQYF,TGCGCCAGCAGTTCGCTAGCGGGCCAAGAGACCCAGTACTTC
TRBV6-5,TRBJ2-7,-,-,CASQSSETYEQYF,TGTGCCAGCCAAAGTAGCGAAACCTACGAGCAGTACTTC
TRBV19,TRBJ1-1,-,-,CASSIRVGNTEAFF,TGTGCCAGTAGCATTCGGGTTGGGAACACTGAAGCTTTCTTT
TRBV20-1,TRBJ2-3,-,-,CSASGPTSTDTQYF,TGCAGTGCTAGTGGGCCGACAAGCACAGATACGCAGTATTTT
TRBV6-5,TRBJ2-1,-,-,CATQAGKNYNEQFF,TGTGCCACTCAAGCAGGGAAAAACTACAATGAGCAGTTCTTC
TRBV6-5,TRBJ2-7,-,-,CASSYRKYNRVQYF,TGTGCCAGCAGTTACCGCAAGTATAACAGGGTGCAGTACTTC
TRBV29-1,TRBJ2-1,-,-,CSVEYQIEQFF,TGCAGCGTTGAATACCAGATTGAGCAGTTCTTC
TRBV12-5,TRBJ2-5,once,-,CASGLTRGNVGETQYF,TGTGCTAGTGGTTTGACCAGGGGAAATGTAGGGGAGACCCAGTACTTC
TRBV6-1,TRBJ2-5,-,-,CASSEEVEGRRQYF,TGTGCCAGCAGTGAAGAGGTGGAAGGGAGGCGCCAGTACTTC
TRBV7-9,TRBJ1-2,-,-,CASSPPGGRYGYTF,TGTGCCAGCAGCCCCCCCGGGGGTCGCTATGGCTACACCTTC
TRBV21-1,TRBJ1-4,once,-,CASSTLRQNEKLFF,TGTGCCAGCAGCACCCTGAGACAGAATGAAAAACTGTTTTTT
TRBV4-1,TRBJ2-7,-,-,CASSQEPRDFHEQYF,TGCGCCAGCAGCCAAGAACCCCGGGACTTCCACGAGCAGTACTTC
TRBV9,TRBJ1-6,-,TRBD1,CASSVGAGGNSPLHF,TGTGCCAGCAGCGTAGGGGCAGGGGGCAATTCACCCCTCCACTTT
TRBV24-1,TRBJ1-2,-,-,CATSDPGDSNYGYTF,TGTGCCACCAGTGACCCAGGGGATTCTAACTATGGCTACACCTTC
TRBV7-8,TRBJ1-1,-,-,CASSLDRTTEAFF,TGTGCCAGCAGCTTGGACAGAACCACTGAAGCTTTCTTT
TRBV7-9,TRBJ1-2,-,TRBD1,CASSFRTGGVKDDGYTF,TGTGCCAGCAGTTTTCGGACAGGGGGCGTAAAAGATGATGGCTACACCTTC